This T cell receptor beta chain was sequenced in a study of cytomegalovirus exposure and HLA in healthy donors. The PCR had 60 Vbeta and 13 Jbeta primers. Profiling relied on immunoSEQ multiplex PCR, and the TCRdb table lists in-frame clones only, not all of them. The repertoire holds approximately 90,000 clones, with roughly 74% as singletons. This clone appeared a few times. Other DNA sequences in this specimen translate into the identical CDR3. Germline CDR1 is MNHNS and CDR2 is SASEGT. CDR3 length: 14 amino acids. Trimming took off 3 bases at V and 6 bases at J, with 9 bases between the two ends. This TCR was recovered from a man in his forties in good health and CMV-seronegative. The sequenced material came from PBMCs. This rearrangement joins TRBV6-1 to TRBJ1-6; maybe TRBD1 (5 bases). The CDR3 reads CASSDRQGNSPLHF. The CDR3 DNA is TGTGCCAGCAGTGACCGGCAGGGTAATTCACCCCTCCACTTT.